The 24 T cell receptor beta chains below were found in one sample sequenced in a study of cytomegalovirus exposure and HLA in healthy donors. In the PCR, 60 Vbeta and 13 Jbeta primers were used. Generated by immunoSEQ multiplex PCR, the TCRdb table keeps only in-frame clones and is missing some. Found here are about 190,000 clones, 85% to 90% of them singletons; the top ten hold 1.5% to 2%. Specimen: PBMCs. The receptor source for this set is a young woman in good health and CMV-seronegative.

This chain's CDR3 is CASGQDSGNTIYF. CDR3 nucleotides: TGTGCCAGTGGGCAGGACTCTGGAAACACCATATATTTT. The chain joins TRBV9 to TRBJ1-3; D unresolved. The germline CDR1 and CDR2 sequences are SGDLS and YYNGEE. The CDR3 totals 13 residues. The ends were cut back, 8 bases at V and 0 bases at J, with 9 bases in the middle. The full variable domain, rest sourced from reference TRBV9 and TRBJ1-3, is DSGVTQTPKHLITATGQRVTLRCSPRSGDLSVYWYQQSLDQGLQFLIQYYNGEERAKGNILERFSAQQFPDLHSELNLSSLELGDSALYFCASGQDSGNTIYFGEGSWLTVV.

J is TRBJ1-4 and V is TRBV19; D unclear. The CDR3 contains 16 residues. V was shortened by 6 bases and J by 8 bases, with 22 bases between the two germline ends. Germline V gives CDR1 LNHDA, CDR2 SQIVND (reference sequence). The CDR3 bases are TGTGCCAGTAGGTTGGGTAGAGGAGAGACGGTGGAAAAACTGTTTTTT. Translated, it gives CASRLGRGETVEKLFF.

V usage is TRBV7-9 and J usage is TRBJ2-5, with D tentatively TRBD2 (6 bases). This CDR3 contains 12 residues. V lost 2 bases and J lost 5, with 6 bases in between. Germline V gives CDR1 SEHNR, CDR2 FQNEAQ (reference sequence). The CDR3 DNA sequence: TGTGCCAGCAGCTTAACTAGCGAGACCCAGTACTTC. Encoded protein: CASSLTSETQYF.

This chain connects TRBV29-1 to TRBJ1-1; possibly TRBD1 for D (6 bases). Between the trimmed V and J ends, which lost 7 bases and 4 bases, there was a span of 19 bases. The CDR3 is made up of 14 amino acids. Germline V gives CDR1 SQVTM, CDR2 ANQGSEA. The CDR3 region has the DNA TGCAGCGGATCTACAGGGTTTAGGGGCACTGAAGCTTTCTTT. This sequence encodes CSGSTGFRGTEAFF.

The DNA for the CDR3 is TGCGCCAGCAGCTCAGGGGGAAGGGGCACCGGGGAGCTGTTTTTT. Translation: CASSSGGRGTGELFF. The chain employs TRBV5-1 and TRBJ2-2, with 7 nucleotides matching TRBD1. The CDR3 totals 15 residues. V was clipped by 3 bases and J by 4 bases; unmatched bases: 6. Germline CDR1 reads SGHRS; CDR2 reads YFSETQ.

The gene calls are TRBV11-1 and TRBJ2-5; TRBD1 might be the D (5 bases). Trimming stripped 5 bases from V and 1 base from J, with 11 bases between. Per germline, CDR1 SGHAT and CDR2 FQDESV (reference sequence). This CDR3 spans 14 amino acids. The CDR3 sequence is CASSPGRSQETQYF. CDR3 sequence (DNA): TGTGCCAGCAGCCCAGGGCGGAGCCAAGAGACCCAGTACTTC. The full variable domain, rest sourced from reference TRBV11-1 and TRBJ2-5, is EAEVAQSPRYKITEKSQAVAFWCDPISGHATLYWYRQILGQGPELLVQFQDESVVDDSQLPKDRFSAERLKGVDSTLKIQPAELGDSAMYLCASSPGRSQETQYFGPGTRLLVL.

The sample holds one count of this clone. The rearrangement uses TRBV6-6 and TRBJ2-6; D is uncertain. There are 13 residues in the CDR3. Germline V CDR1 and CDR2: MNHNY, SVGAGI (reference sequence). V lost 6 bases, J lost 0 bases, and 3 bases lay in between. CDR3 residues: CASSSSGANVLTF. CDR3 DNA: TGTGCCAGCAGCAGCTCTGGGGCCAACGTCCTGACTTTC.

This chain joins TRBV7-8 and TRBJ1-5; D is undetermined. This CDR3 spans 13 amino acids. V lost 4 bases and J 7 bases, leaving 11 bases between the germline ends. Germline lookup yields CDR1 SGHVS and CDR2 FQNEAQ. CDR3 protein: CASSSDGFQPQHF. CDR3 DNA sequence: TGTGCCAGCAGCTCAGACGGGTTCCAGCCCCAGCATTTT.

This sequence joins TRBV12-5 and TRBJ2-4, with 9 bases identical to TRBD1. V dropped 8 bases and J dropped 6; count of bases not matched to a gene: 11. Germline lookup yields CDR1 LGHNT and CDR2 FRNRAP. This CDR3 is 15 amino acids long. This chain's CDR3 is CASRQTGGNGNIQYF. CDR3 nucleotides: TGTGCTAGTAGACAGACAGGGGGGAACGGAAACATTCAGTACTTC.

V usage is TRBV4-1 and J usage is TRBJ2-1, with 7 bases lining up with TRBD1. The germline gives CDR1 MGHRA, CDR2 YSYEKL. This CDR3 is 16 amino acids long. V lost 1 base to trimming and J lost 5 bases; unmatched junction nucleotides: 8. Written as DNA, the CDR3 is TGCGCCAGCAGCCAAGTGGGGGACAGCTGGAACAATGAGCAGTTCTTC. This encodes CASSQVGDSWNNEQFF.

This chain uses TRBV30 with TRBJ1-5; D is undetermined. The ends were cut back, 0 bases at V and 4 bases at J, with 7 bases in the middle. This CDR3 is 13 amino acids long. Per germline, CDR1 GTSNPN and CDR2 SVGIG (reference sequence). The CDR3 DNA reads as TGTGCCTGGAGTGTTGACGGGAATCAGCCCCAGCATTTT. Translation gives CAWSVDGNQPQHF.

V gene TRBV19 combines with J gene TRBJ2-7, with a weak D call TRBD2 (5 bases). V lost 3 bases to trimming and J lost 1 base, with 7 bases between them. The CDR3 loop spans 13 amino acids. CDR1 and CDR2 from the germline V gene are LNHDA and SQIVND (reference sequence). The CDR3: CASSISGSYEQYF. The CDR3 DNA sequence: TGTGCCAGTAGTATCAGCGGTTCCTACGAGCAGTACTTC.

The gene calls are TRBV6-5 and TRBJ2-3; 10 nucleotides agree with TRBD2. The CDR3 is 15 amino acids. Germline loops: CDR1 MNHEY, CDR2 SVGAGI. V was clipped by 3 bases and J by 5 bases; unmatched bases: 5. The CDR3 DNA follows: TGTGCCAGCAGTTATGAGCGGGGGGGGGTAGATACGCAGTATTTT. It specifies CASSYERGGVDTQYF.

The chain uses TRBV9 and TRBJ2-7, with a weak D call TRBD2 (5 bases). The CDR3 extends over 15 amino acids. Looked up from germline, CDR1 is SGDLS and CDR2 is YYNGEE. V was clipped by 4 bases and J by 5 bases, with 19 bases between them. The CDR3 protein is CASSLRWGEGHEQYF. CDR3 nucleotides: TGTGCCAGCAGCTTAAGGTGGGGAGAGGGCCACGAGCAGTACTTC.

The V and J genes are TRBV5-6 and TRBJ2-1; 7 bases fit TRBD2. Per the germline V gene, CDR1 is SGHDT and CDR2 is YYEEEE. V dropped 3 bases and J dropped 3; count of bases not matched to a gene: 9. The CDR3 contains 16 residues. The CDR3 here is CASSSPLAESYNEQFF. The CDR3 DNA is TGTGCCAGCAGCTCGCCTCTAGCGGAGAGCTACAATGAGCAGTTCTTC. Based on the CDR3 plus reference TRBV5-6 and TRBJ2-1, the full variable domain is DAGVTQSPTHLIKTRGQQVTLRCSPKSGHDTVSWYQQALGQGPQFIFQYYEEEERQRGNFPDRFSGHQFPNYSSELNVNALLLGDSALYLCASSSPLAESYNEQFFGPGTRLTVL.

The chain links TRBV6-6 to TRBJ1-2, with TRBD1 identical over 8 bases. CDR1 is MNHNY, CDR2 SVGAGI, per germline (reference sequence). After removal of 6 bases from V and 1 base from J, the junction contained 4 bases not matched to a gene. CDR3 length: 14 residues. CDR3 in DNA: TGTGCCAGCAGCGGACAGGGCCATAACTATGGCTACACCTTC. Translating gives CASSGQGHNYGYTF.

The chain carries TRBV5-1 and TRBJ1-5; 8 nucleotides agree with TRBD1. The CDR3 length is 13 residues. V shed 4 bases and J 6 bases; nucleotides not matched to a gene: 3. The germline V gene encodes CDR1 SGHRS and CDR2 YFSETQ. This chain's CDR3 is CASSTGGGQPQHF. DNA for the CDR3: TGCGCCAGCAGCACAGGGGGGGGTCAGCCCCAGCATTTT.

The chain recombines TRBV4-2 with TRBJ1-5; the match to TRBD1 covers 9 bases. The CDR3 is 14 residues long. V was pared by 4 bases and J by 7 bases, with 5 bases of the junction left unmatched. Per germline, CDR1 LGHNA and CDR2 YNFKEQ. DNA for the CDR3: TGTGCCAGCAGCCGGGGGACAGGGAGGCAGCCCCAGCATTTT. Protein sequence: CASSRGTGRQPQHF.

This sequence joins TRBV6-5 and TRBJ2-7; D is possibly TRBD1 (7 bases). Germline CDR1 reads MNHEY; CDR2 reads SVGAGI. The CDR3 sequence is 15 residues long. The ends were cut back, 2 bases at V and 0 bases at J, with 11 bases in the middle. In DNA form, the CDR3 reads TGTGCCAGCAGTTACCGGCAGGGGGGCTCCTACGAGCAGTACTTC. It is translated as CASSYRQGGSYEQYF.

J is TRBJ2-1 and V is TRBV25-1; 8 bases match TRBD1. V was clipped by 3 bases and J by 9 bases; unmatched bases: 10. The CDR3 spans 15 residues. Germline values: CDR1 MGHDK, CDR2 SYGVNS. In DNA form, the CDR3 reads TGTGCCAGCAGTGATTTGGGACAGGTTGTAGGTGAGCAGTTCTTC. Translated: CASSDLGQVVGEQFF.

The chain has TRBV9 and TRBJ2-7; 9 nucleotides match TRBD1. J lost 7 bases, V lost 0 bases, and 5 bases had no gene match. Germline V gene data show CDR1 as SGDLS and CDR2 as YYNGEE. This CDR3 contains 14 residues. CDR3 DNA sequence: TGTGCCAGCAGCGTAGAAGGGACAGGGAAGGAGCAGTACTTC. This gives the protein CASSVEGTGKEQYF.

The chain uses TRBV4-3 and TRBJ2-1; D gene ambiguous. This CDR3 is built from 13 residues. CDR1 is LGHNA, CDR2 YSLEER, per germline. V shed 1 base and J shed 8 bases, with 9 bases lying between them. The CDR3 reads CASSQVLAHEQFF. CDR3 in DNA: TGCGCCAGCAGCCAAGTTTTAGCCCATGAGCAGTTCTTC.

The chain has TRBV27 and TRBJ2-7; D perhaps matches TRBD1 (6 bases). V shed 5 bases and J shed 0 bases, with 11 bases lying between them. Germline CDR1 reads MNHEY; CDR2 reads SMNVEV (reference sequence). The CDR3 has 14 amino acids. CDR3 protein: CASSKQGYSYEQYF. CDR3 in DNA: TGTGCCAGCAGTAAACAGGGTTACTCCTACGAGCAGTACTTC.

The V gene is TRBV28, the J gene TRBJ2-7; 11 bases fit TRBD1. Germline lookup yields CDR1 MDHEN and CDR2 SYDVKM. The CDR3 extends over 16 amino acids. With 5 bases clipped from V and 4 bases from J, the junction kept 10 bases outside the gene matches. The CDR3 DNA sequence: TGTGCCAGCAGTCCCCTGACTGGACAGGGGGCTTACGAGCAGTACTTC. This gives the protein CASSPLTGQGAYEQYF.